The 14 T cell receptor beta chains below come from one sample, sequenced in a study of early T cells in non-severe SARS-CoV-2 infection. TCRdb ran MiXCR on the 5' RACE reads and lists one entry per CDR3 protein. Of around 50,000 distinct CDR3 sequences in the sample, roughly 11% were seen once. The material sequenced was whole blood. These receptors originate from an adult who was a healthcare worker with PCR-confirmed SARS-CoV-2 infection or an uninfected control (not recorded which).

Remarks on this clonotype: A much larger clone differs by one base, so this may be a read error. The rearrangement joins TRBV9 to TRBJ2-5, with D tentatively TRBD2 (6 bases). Germline V gives CDR1 SGDLS, CDR2 YYNGEE. The CDR3 contains 18 residues. This CDR3 is CASSVNILAPSSQVTQYF. The CDR3 coding sequence is TGTGCCAGCAGCGTCAACATTCTAGCGCCTTCCTCCCAAGTGACCCAGTACTTC.

The genes are TRBV5-5 and TRBJ2-7; D not certain. V lost 4 bases and J 4 bases, leaving 18 bases between the germline ends. Per the germline V gene, CDR1 is SGHKS and CDR2 is YYEKEE (reference sequence). CDR3 size: 15 residues. In DNA, the CDR3 is TGTGCCAGCAGCCCATATTTCGCCCAAAAATACGAGCAGTACTTC. It translates to CASSPYFAQKYEQYF.

Many counts were recorded for this clonotype. This chain connects TRBV14 to TRBJ1-1; TRBD1 matches at 7 bases. This CDR3 contains 19 residues. Looked up from germline, CDR1 is SGHDN and CDR2 is FVKESK. V lost 0 bases and J lost 1; bases outside the gene matches: 14. In DNA, the CDR3 is TGTGCCAGCAGCCAAGATCGGGCCGGGGACAGACTCAAGAACACTGAAGCTTTCTTT. This translates into CASSQDRAGDRLKNTEAFF.

V usage is TRBV28 and J usage is TRBJ1-6, with unresolved D. CDR1 is MDHEN, CDR2 SYDVKM, per germline. This CDR3 has 15 amino acids. The V and J ends lost 7 bases and 8 bases respectively, with 18 bases between them. The CDR3, as DNA: TGTGCCAGCACCAAAGGGCCTCGTTGGGATTCACCCCTCCACTTT. It encodes CASTKGPRWDSPLHF.

This clonotype came up a few times. The J gene is TRBJ2-2, the V gene TRBV5-1, with a tentative D call TRBD1 (5 bases). Trimming removed 0 bases at V and 3 bases at J, with 12 bases between. The CDR3 spans 16 residues. CDR1 is SGHRS and CDR2 is YFSETQ in the germline V gene. The CDR3 DNA sequence: TGCGCCAGCAGCTTGGCCGGCCAGGGTTACACCGGGGAGCTGTTTTTT. It encodes CASSLAGQGYTGELFF. Drawing the rest from reference TRBV5-1 and TRBJ2-2, the complete variable domain is KAGVTQTPRYLIKTRGQQVTLSCSPISGHRSVSWYQQTPGQGLQFLFEYFSETQRNKGNFPGRFSGRQFSNSRSEMNVSTLELGDSALYLCASSLAGQGYTGELFFGEGSRLTVL.

This clonotype was detected only a few times. This chain uses TRBV5-4 with TRBJ2-3, with 9 bases fitting TRBD1. The germline gives CDR1 SGHNT, CDR2 YYREEE (reference sequence). Trimming cost V 7 bases and J 4 bases; bases outside gene matches: 10. The CDR3 is 15 amino acids. CDR3 sequence reads: CASYRRDRDPDTQYF. CDR3 nucleotide sequence: TGTGCCAGCTACCGCCGGGACAGGGACCCAGATACGCAGTATTTT.

This clonotype was seen ten or more times. The rearrangement links TRBV7-9 to TRBJ1-5, with D hard to call. The CDR3 consists of 15 residues. V was cut by 1 base and J by 7 bases, with 14 bases left in between. The V gene's germline CDR1 is SEHNR and CDR2 FQNEAQ (reference sequence). The CDR3 nucleotides read TGTGCCAGCAGCTTAGGTGGGTCGGGAAACCAGCCCCAGCATTTT. Translated: CASSLGGSGNQPQHF.

V usage is TRBV5-6 and J usage is TRBJ2-7, with 8 bases fitting TRBD2. The CDR3 has 15 residues. In germline, CDR1 is SGHDT, CDR2 YYEEEE. V gave up 4 bases and J gave up 2 bases; unmatched junction bases: 8. The CDR3 sequence is CASSPRGAMTYEQYF. The CDR3 DNA follows: TGTGCCAGCAGCCCGCGGGGGGCGATGACCTACGAGCAGTACTTC.

This clonotype was counted at least ten times. This chain joins TRBV20-1 and TRBJ1-2; 9 bases line up with TRBD1. The CDR3 length is 15 residues. After removal of 0 bases from V and 4 bases from J, the junction contained 6 bases not matched to a gene. CDR1 and CDR2 from the germline V gene are DFQATT and SNEGSKA (reference sequence). CDR3 DNA sequence: TGCAGTGCTAGAGATAAAGGGACAGGGAGCTATGGCTACACCTTC. This encodes CSARDKGTGSYGYTF.

Ten or more counts support this clonotype. This sequence joins TRBV2 and TRBJ1-1; D ambiguous. The CDR3 totals 12 residues. Germline V gene data show CDR1 as SNHLY and CDR2 as FYNNEI. The V end was cut by 6 bases, the J end by 3 bases, with 8 bases between. The CDR3 reads CASRAADTEAFF. The CDR3 DNA follows: TGTGCCAGCAGGGCAGCGGACACTGAAGCTTTCTTT.

This rearrangement joins TRBV28 to TRBJ1-1; 7 positions match TRBD1. Per the germline V gene, CDR1 is MDHEN and CDR2 is SYDVKM. Unmatched junction bases numbered 4, after V lost 2 bases and J lost 10 bases. The length of the CDR3 is 12 residues. The chain's CDR3 is CASSLQEGAAFF. CDR3 nucleotides: TGTGCCAGCAGTTTACAGGAGGGGGCAGCTTTCTTT.

The V and J genes are TRBV21-1 and TRBJ2-4. TRBV21-1 is a recognized pseudogene. This CDR3 contains 14 residues. The DNA for the CDR3 is TGTGCCAGCAGCACCAAAGCCGGACCGAACATTCAGTACTTC. As protein: CASSTKAGPNIQYF.

This clonotype has a handful of counts. The chain's CDR3 is CASSPGTGISPLHF. CDR3 bases: TGTGCCAGCAGCCCCGGGACAGGGATTTCACCCCTCCACTTT. This rearrangement joins TRBV3-1 to TRBJ1-6, with 9 bases aligning to TRBD1. The V gene's germline CDR1 is LGHDT and CDR2 YNNKEL (reference sequence). V trimming: 4 bases; J trimming: 9 bases; junction bases outside the gene matches: 4. This CDR3 comprises 14 residues.

V and J are TRBV6-6 and TRBJ2-3; 8 bases line up with TRBD2. Germline CDR1 and CDR2: MNHNY and SVGAGI (reference sequence). The CDR3 has 13 residues. V shed 6 bases, J shed 2 bases, and the junction held 1 base outside the gene matches. The CDR3 DNA follows: TGTGCCAGCAGGCGGGGGGTCACAGATACGCAGTATTTT. Encoded protein: CASRRGVTDTQYF.